This entry lists 5 T cell receptor beta chains sequenced from one sample in a study of molecular identifiers for immune sequencing clone quantification. TCRdb reanalysed the PCR reads using MiXCR and keeps one entry per CDR3 protein. This sample has around 460,000 distinct CDR3 sequences; about a quarter occur once, and the top ten carry 0.76%. The source material was naive CD8+ T cells from blood, with Jurkat cell RNA spiked in. As for subset: FACS-sorted CD8+CD4-CCR7+CD45RA+ naive T cells. The receptors were gathered from a human donor in good health. Some libraries in this study had Jurkat cell RNA spiked in.

The sample holds many counts of this clonotype. The rearrangement joins TRBV7-9 to TRBJ2-6, with D maybe TRBD1 (6 bases). V lost 4 bases and J 0 bases, leaving 13 bases between the germline ends. The CDR3 is 17 amino acids. Looked up from germline, CDR1 is SEHNR and CDR2 is FQNEAQ (reference sequence). CDR3 nucleotides: TGTGCCAGCAGCTCGTGGACAGACCGCTCTGGGGCCAACGTCCTGACTTTC. It translates to CASSSWTDRSGANVLTF.

This clonotype was seen repeatedly, ten times or more. The chain employs TRBV6-5 and TRBJ2-7; D possibly matches TRBD1 or TRBD2 (5 bases each). The CDR3 sequence is 13 residues long. Germline assignment: CDR1 MNHEY and CDR2 SVGAGI. V was trimmed by 2 bases and J by 6 bases, leaving 11 bases between them. The CDR3 nucleotides are TGTGCCAGCAGTTACGATCCGGGACGCGAGCAGTACTTC. Its protein is CASSYDPGREQYF.

This clonotype has more than one count but fewer than ten. The chain uses TRBV30 and TRBJ1-1, with D perhaps TRBD1 (6 bases). The V end lost 1 base, the J end lost 3 bases, and 15 bases lay between the germline ends. Germline V gene data show CDR1 as GTSNPN and CDR2 as SVGIG (reference sequence). This CDR3 has 15 amino acids. The CDR3 nucleotides are TGTGCCTGGAGTGGAGACAGGCCATGGGACACTGAAGCTTTCTTT. It specifies CAWSGDRPWDTEAFF. The full variable domain, its missing parts supplied by reference TRBV30 and TRBJ1-1, is SQTIHQWPATLVQPVGSPLSLECTVEGTSNPNLYWYRQAAGRGLQLLFYSVGIGQISSEVPQNLSASRPQDRQFILSSKKLLLSDSGFYLCAWSGDRPWDTEAFFGQGTRLTVV.

This sequence joins TRBV28 and TRBJ2-5; 9 bases line up with TRBD1. Germline V gene lookup returns CDR1 MDHEN and CDR2 SYDVKM. J gave up 3 bases and V 4 bases, and 18 bases lay outside the gene matches. CDR3 size: 19 residues. In DNA, the CDR3 is TGTGCCAGCAGTTCGGCCCTTCGTTGGGAACAGGGGGCTGAAGAGACCCAGTACTTC. It yields the protein CASSSALRWEQGAEETQYF.

Concerning this clonotype: Since a much larger clone is just one base distant, this may be a read error. V gene TRBV4-2 combines with J gene TRBJ2-3, with D uncertain. Trimming removed 0 bases at V and 11 bases at J, with 15 bases between. The germline gives CDR1 LGHNA, CDR2 YNFKEQ. This CDR3 contains 14 residues. The CDR3 coding sequence is TGTGCCAGCAGCCAAGATGTAGGGCGAAGAGGGCAGTATTTT. As protein: CASSQDVGRRGQYF.